The subject of this entry is one TCR beta chain. The method was immunoSEQ multiplex PCR; TCRdb's version includes in-frame clones alone and lacks a portion of them. The table has 200,000 to 250,000 clones, 82% seen once. Recruited during active infection, patients (from Seattle) were subsequently followed longitudinally. This record comes from a study of blood T cell repertoires in COVID-19. In the study overall: COVID-19 samples, acute and convalescent, were from the United States, Italy and Spain.

The receptor was derived from an elderly woman with COVID-19, enrolled during active disease. The material sequenced was peripheral blood.

CDR3 amino acids: CATAGAGDEQYF. In DNA form, the CDR3 reads TGTGCCACGGCAGGGGCAGGGGACGAGCAGTACTTC. V is TRBV10-3 and J is TRBJ2-7; D may be TRBD1 (6 bases). V dropped 10 bases and J dropped 5 bases, with 15 bases sitting between them. Germline V gene data show CDR1 as ENHRY and CDR2 as SYGVKD. The CDR3 has 12 residues.